The 4 T cell receptor beta chains reported below all come from one sample, sequenced in a study of blood T cell repertoires in COVID-19 (dated by TCRdb to 2020 to 2021). Library preparation was by the immunoSEQ multiplex PCR assay. In TCRdb, the immuneACCESS table is reduced to in-frame sequences with V and J assigned. These tables do not hold every clone; where another copy was compared, an unresolved V gene accounts for under half, and the others remain unexplained. This sample gives roughly 300,000 clones in total; roughly 88% of them show up just once. The ten largest clones take up 2% to 2.5% of the sample. The specimen was PBMCs or T cells enriched from blood (not recorded which). Receptors originate from a woman aged 40 to 50 with acute COVID-19.

The chain combines TRBV24-1 with TRBJ1-2; D is uncertain. The CDR3 has 12 amino acids. V gave up 1 base and J gave up 6 bases, with 5 bases separating them. Germline V gene data show CDR1 as KGHDR and CDR2 as SFDVKD. The CDR3: CATSDFRNGYTF. The CDR3 nucleotides read TGTGCCACCAGTGATTTCAGGAATGGCTACACCTTC.

On this clone: A read error may account for a junction end that differs from germline. DNA of the CDR3: TGTGCCAGCCGCTTGAGGGTGAGCACAGATACGCAGTATTTT. Translated: CASRLRVSTDTQYF. The chain recombines TRBV7-8 with TRBJ2-3, with D perhaps TRBD2 (5 bases). Germline loops: CDR1 SGHVS, CDR2 FQNEAQ. The CDR3 sequence is 14 residues long.

This clone appeared once. The rearrangement joins TRBV19 to TRBJ2-3; weak D call: TRBD2 (6 bases). The CDR3 spans 15 residues. V was clipped by 4 bases and J by 1 base, with 12 bases between them. CDR1 is LNHDA, CDR2 SQIVND, per germline (reference sequence). The CDR3 reads CASSSGARGTDTQYF. The CDR3 region has the DNA TGTGCCAGTAGTAGCGGGGCGCGGGGCACAGATACGCAGTATTTT.

The chain employs TRBV7-9 and TRBJ2-3; D gene unclear. V lost 5 bases to trimming and J lost 1 base, with 10 bases between them. Germline CDR1 and CDR2: SEHNR and FQNEAQ (reference sequence). The CDR3 has 14 amino acids. In nucleotides, the CDR3 is TGTGCCAGCAGCCCCCCCCCTCGCACAGATACGCAGTATTTT. Encoded protein: CASSPPPRTDTQYF. The whole variable domain, remainder taken from reference TRBV7-9 and TRBJ2-3, is DTGVSQNPRHKITKRGQNVTFRCDPISEHNRLYWYRQTLGQGPEFLTYFQNEAQLEKSRLLSDRFSAERPKGSFSTLEIQRTEQGDSAMYLCASSPPPRTDTQYFGPGTRLTVL.